This is a list of T cell receptor beta chains from one sample in a study of post-analysis software for immune sequencing data. MiXCR, applied by TCRdb to the PCR reads, yields one record per CDR3 protein. The table includes around 160,000 distinct CDR3 sequences, roughly 40% detected once. The source material was blood, sampled after autologous hematopoietic stem cell transplantation. The receptors come from a girl between 10 and 17 years old with multiple sclerosis. CDR3s include the opening cysteine and the closing phenylalanine or tryptophan. The D gene is left open where the match is weak. Clone size is shown for a subset of rows, as once, few, many or a class of expanded clone.

j_gene,v_gene,len,abundance,d_gene,CDR3aa,CDR3nt
TRBJ1-6,TRBV10-3,15,.,.,CAISESPGEYSPLHF,TGTGCCATCAGTGAGTCCCCAGGGGAATACTCACCCCTCCACTTT
TRBJ2-7,TRBV11-3,17,.,.,CASSLDGSGLFSYEQYF,TGTGCCAGCAGCTTAGACGGGTCGGGACTTTTCTCCTACGAGCAGTACTTC
TRBJ2-7,TRBV12-3/TRBV12-4,12,few,.,CASSFVGRGQYF,TGTGCCAGCAGTTTTGTAGGGAGAGGGCAGTACTTC
TRBJ2-1,TRBV13,15,.,TRBD2,CASSLPSGRGGRQFF,TGTGCCAGCAGCTTGCCTAGCGGGAGGGGTGGACGGCAGTTCTTC
TRBJ1-2,TRBV5-4,14,once,.,CASSADSSSYGYTF,TGTGCCAGCAGCGCTGACAGTTCTAGCTATGGCTACACCTTC
TRBJ1-1,TRBV4-1,17,.,.,CASSQEGAGGMNTEAFF,TGCGCCAGCAGCCAAGAAGGGGCAGGCGGGATGAACACTGAAGCTTTCTTT
TRBJ2-3,TRBV11-1,18,.,TRBD2,CASSFRGATGGPGDTQYF,TGTGCCAGCAGCTTTAGGGGCGCCACGGGAGGGCCTGGAGATACGCAGTATTTT
TRBJ2-1,TRBV7-2,15,.,.,CASSLFSGYNNEQFF,TGTGCCAGCAGCTTGTTTTCGGGCTACAACAATGAGCAGTTCTTC
TRBJ2-7,TRBV20-1,13,few,.,CSAPGPLYGEQYF,TGCAGTGCCCCGGGACCCCTCTATGGGGAGCAGTACTTC
TRBJ1-2,TRBV5-5,14,.,.,CASSLLVQIYGYTF,TGTGCCAGCAGCTTGTTGGTCCAGATCTATGGCTACACCTTC
TRBJ2-5,TRBV7-2,16,few,.,CASSLGGLAIYNEQYF,TGTGCCAGCAGCTTAGGGGGGCTAGCGATTTACAATGAGCAGTACTTC
TRBJ2-3,TRBV12-3/TRBV12-4,15,.,.,CASSLGGVRTDMQYF,TGTGCCAGCAGTTTGGGGGGAGTGCGAACAGATATGCAGTATTTT
TRBJ2-1,TRBV9,14,few,.,CASSAPPVNYEQFF,TGTGCCAGCAGCGCCCCCCCGGTTAACTATGAGCAGTTCTTC
TRBJ2-7,TRBV10-3,14,.,.,CAVGRAGSSYEQYF,TGTGCCGTCGGTAGAGCCGGTAGCTCCTACGAGCAGTACTTC
TRBJ2-5,TRBV9,14,.,TRBD2,CASSVSGGLETQYF,TGTGCCAGCAGCGTATCGGGGGGGCTGGAGACCCAGTACTTC
TRBJ2-7,TRBV27,11,few,.,CASGPSAEQYF,TGTGCCAGCGGACCCTCCGCCGAGCAGTACTTC
TRBJ2-3,TRBV5-4,15,.,TRBD2,CASSFLAGGLDTQYF,TGTGCCAGCAGCTTCCTAGCGGGAGGCTTAGATACGCAGTATTTT
TRBJ1-1,TRBV15,14,few,TRBD1,CATSGTGDLLEAFF,TGTGCCACGAGCGGGACAGGGGACTTGTTGGAAGCTTTCTTT
TRBJ2-7,TRBV4-2,15,.,TRBD2,CASSQDFRGGYEQYF,TGTGCCAGCAGCCAAGATTTTCGCGGGGGCTACGAGCAGTACTTC
TRBJ2-1,TRBV28,16,.,.,CASSFLTSGSYNEQFF,TGTGCCAGCAGTTTCCTCACGAGCGGCTCTTACAATGAGCAGTTCTTC
TRBJ1-1,TRBV27,13,.,.,CVSSLSRNTEAFF,TGTGTCAGCAGCCTCAGTCGGAACACTGAAGCTTTCTTT
TRBJ2-1,TRBV20-1,13,few,.,CSARDLIFLVWFF,TGCAGTGCTAGAGATCTAATTTTCCTAGTATGGTTCTTC
TRBJ1-2,TRBV20-1,14,.,.,CSARVGGSVYGYTF,TGCAGTGCTAGAGTGGGAGGCTCGGTCTATGGCTACACCTTC
TRBJ1-2,TRBV5-5,18,.,.,CASSLGLGQDAGTYGYTF,TGTGCCAGCAGCTTGGGTTTGGGTCAGGACGCCGGGACCTATGGCTACACCTTC
TRBJ1-1,TRBV5-1,14,many,.,CASSLGRSGTEAFF,TGCGCCAGCAGCTTAGGACGGTCGGGCACTGAAGCTTTCTTT
TRBJ2-1,TRBV12-5,15,.,TRBD1,CASGPGTGVDNEQFF,TGTGCTAGTGGCCCCGGGACAGGGGTGGACAATGAGCAGTTCTTC